Listed below are T cell receptor beta chains from one sample, sequenced in a study of T cells after yellow fever vaccination. TCRdb reanalysed the 5' RACE reads using MiXCR and keeps one entry per CDR3 protein. The sample includes 450,000 to 600,000 distinct CDR3 sequences, about 14% of them seen just once. The source material was PBMCs, sampled on the day of the yellow fever booster vaccination. The receptors stem from a man aged 25-45 years who received the YFV17D yellow fever vaccine. Each CDR3 is given with its conserved first and last residue. Fields, in order: D gene, J gene, V gene, clone size, CDR3 protein, CDR3 DNA. A D gene is named only where the DNA matches it firmly. The size field is filled for only some rows; it gives once, few, many or a size class.

TRBD1,TRBJ2-7,TRBV7-6,-,CASSLVGTGLYEQYF,TGTGCCAGCAGCTTAGTAGGGACAGGGCTCTACGAGCAGTACTTC
TRBD1,TRBJ2-7,TRBV6-2/TRBV6-3,few,CASTQRQGAYEQYF,TGTGCCAGCACACAAAGGCAGGGGGCCTACGAGCAGTACTTC
-,TRBJ2-1,TRBV2,-,CASMKVRDTEFF,TGTGCCAGCATGAAAGTCCGGGACACGGAGTTCTTC
-,TRBJ1-2,TRBV10-3,-,CAISDGTQHRDYGYTF,TGTGCCATCAGTGACGGGACACAACACCGGGACTATGGCTACACCTTC
-,TRBJ2-5,TRBV7-7,-,CASSLQATGETQYF,TGTGCTAGCAGCTTACAGGCAACAGGAGAGACCCAGTACTTC
TRBD1,TRBJ2-7,TRBV30,-,CAWSVGTGGPYEQYF,TGTGCCTGGAGTGTCGGGACAGGGGGTCCCTACGAGCAGTACTTC
-,TRBJ2-1,TRBV20-1,few,CSASFWGNRSYNEQFF,TGCAGTGCTAGTTTCTGGGGGAATCGATCCTACAATGAGCAGTTCTTC
-,TRBJ2-7,TRBV19,few,CASRTTGIAYEQYF,TGTGCCAGTAGAACTACAGGGATCGCCTACGAGCAGTACTTC
-,TRBJ2-3,TRBV25-1,few,CASKGADTQYF,TGTGCCAGTAAGGGGGCAGATACGCAGTATTTT
TRBD2,TRBJ2-7,TRBV7-2,-,CASSHRLAAIIYEQYF,TGTGCCAGCAGCCACCGACTAGCGGCAATTATCTACGAGCAGTACTTC
TRBD2,TRBJ2-1,TRBV20-1,-,CSARVAGAGEQFF,TGCAGTGCTAGAGTAGCGGGAGCCGGTGAGCAGTTCTTC
TRBD2,TRBJ2-1,TRBV18,-,CASSPGLAGAVEQFF,TGTGCCAGCTCACCCGGACTAGCGGGAGCTGTTGAGCAGTTCTTC
TRBD2,TRBJ2-1,TRBV28,-,CASSSFSGGVVVQFF,TGTGCCAGCAGTTCGTTCTCGGGGGGGGTGGTTGTGCAGTTCTTC
-,TRBJ1-5,TRBV19,few,CASSTVYMSSNQPQHF,TGTGCCAGTAGTACCGTCTACATGTCTAGCAATCAGCCCCAGCATTTT
TRBD2,TRBJ2-5,TRBV12-3/TRBV12-4,few,CASSAYWGGQETQYF,TGTGCCAGCAGCGCTTATTGGGGGGGCCAAGAGACCCAGTACTTC
-,TRBJ2-7,TRBV2,-,CASGPQDVSSYEQYF,TGTGCCAGCGGTCCTCAAGATGTTAGCTCCTACGAGCAGTACTTC
TRBD2,TRBJ2-7,TRBV5-6,-,CASSLVGRGGYEQYF,TGTGCCAGCAGCTTGGTCGGGAGGGGGGGATACGAGCAGTACTTC
-,TRBJ2-7,TRBV5-1,few,CASSLRGKDEQYF,TGCGCCAGCAGCTTGAGGGGGAAAGACGAGCAGTACTTC
-,TRBJ1-1,TRBV6-2/TRBV6-3,-,CASGDPGQEAFF,TGTGCCAGCGGAGACCCTGGACAGGAAGCTTTCTTT
TRBD2,TRBJ2-7,TRBV14,few,CASSQLAGGAHEQYF,TGTGCCAGCAGCCAACTAGCGGGAGGGGCCCACGAGCAGTACTTC
-,TRBJ2-4,TRBV2,few,CASSGPLAKNIQYF,TGTGCCAGCAGTGGACCTCTCGCCAAAAACATTCAGTACTTC
-,TRBJ2-1,TRBV29-1,-,CSVGGGGNEQFF,TGCAGCGTTGGAGGAGGAGGGAATGAGCAGTTCTTC
TRBD2,TRBJ2-1,TRBV5-1,few,CASSPGLAETYNEQFF,TGCGCCAGCAGCCCGGGACTAGCGGAAACCTACAATGAGCAGTTCTTC
-,TRBJ1-3,TRBV2,-,CASSVTAGNTIYF,TGTGCCAGCAGTGTTACAGCCGGAAACACCATATATTTT
-,TRBJ2-2,TRBV29-1,many,CSVDRENTGELFF,TGCAGCGTTGACAGGGAAAACACCGGGGAGCTGTTTTTT
-,TRBJ2-1,TRBV5-1,few,CASSPPTGYHNEQFF,TGCGCCAGCAGCCCCCCGACAGGTTATCACAATGAGCAGTTCTTC
TRBD2,TRBJ2-1,TRBV20-1,few,CSASNSGSLNEQFF,TGCAGTGCTAGTAATAGCGGGAGTCTCAATGAGCAGTTCTTC
-,TRBJ2-7,TRBV7-2,many,CASSLDSREQYF,TGTGCCAGCAGCTTAGACTCGAGGGAGCAGTACTTC
-,TRBJ2-5,TRBV29-1,few,CSVEALQETQYF,TGCAGCGTTGAGGCCCTTCAAGAGACCCAGTACTTC
-,TRBJ2-1,TRBV7-2,few,CASSLGAGEGEQFF,TGTGCCAGCAGCTTAGGCGCAGGCGAAGGTGAGCAGTTCTTC
-,TRBJ2-1,TRBV5-5,-,CASSWGLYNEQFF,TGTGCCAGCAGCTGGGGACTTTACAATGAGCAGTTCTTC
TRBD2,TRBJ2-1,TRBV12-5,-,CASGFGLAGNEQFF,TGTGCTAGTGGTTTCGGACTAGCGGGCAATGAGCAGTTCTTC
-,TRBJ1-1,TRBV20-1,few,CSARAIANTEAFF,TGCAGTGCTAGAGCGATAGCTAACACTGAAGCTTTCTTT
-,TRBJ2-5,TRBV7-3,few,CASSSLGERQETQYF,TGTGCCAGCAGCTCCCTGGGGGAAAGGCAAGAGACCCAGTACTTC
-,TRBJ2-7,TRBV25-1,-,CASRRDSRSPEQYF,TGTGCCAGCCGGCGGGACAGCCGATCCCCCGAGCAGTACTTC
-,TRBJ2-1,TRBV28,-,CASRRLDNEQFF,TGTGCCAGCAGGAGACTAGACAATGAGCAGTTCTTC
-,TRBJ2-7,TRBV28,-,CASSLAPQDEQYF,TGTGCCAGCAGTTTAGCACCCCAAGACGAGCAGTACTTC
-,TRBJ2-1,TRBV20-1,-,CSAPPPLSSGREDEQFF,TGCAGTGCCCCTCCTCCACTGTCTAGTGGGCGTGAGGATGAGCAGTTCTTC
-,TRBJ1-1,TRBV5-6,few,CASSSEGALGGTEAFF,TGTGCCAGCAGCTCGGAGGGTGCTCTTGGGGGCACTGAAGCTTTCTTT
-,TRBJ2-5,TRBV9,few,CASSPDKYQETQYF,TGTGCCAGCAGCCCAGACAAGTACCAAGAGACCCAGTACTTC
-,TRBJ1-4,TRBV20-1,few,CSARTLGNEKLFF,TGCAGTGCTAGGACCCTTGGAAATGAAAAACTGTTTTTT
TRBD2,TRBJ2-3,TRBV7-3,few,CASSPARTGRAFTDTQYF,TGTGCCAGCAGCCCAGCTAGGACGGGGAGGGCTTTCACAGATACGCAGTATTTT
TRBD1,TRBJ1-4,TRBV6-5,few,CASSYDRGNEKLFF,TGTGCCAGCAGTTATGACAGGGGAAACGAAAAACTGTTTTTT
-,TRBJ1-5,TRBV19,few,CASSKNSLSNQPQHF,TGTGCCAGTAGCAAGAATTCACTGAGCAATCAGCCCCAGCATTTT
TRBD2,TRBJ2-1,TRBV25-1,-,CASSGLADEQFF,TGTGCCAGCAGTGGACTAGCGGATGAGCAGTTCTTC
TRBD2,TRBJ2-3,TRBV27,few,CASSFSTSGSPDTQYF,TGTGCCAGCAGTTTCTCGACTAGCGGGAGTCCAGATACGCAGTATTTT
-,TRBJ2-7,TRBV4-3,few,CASSLEPARRGNAYEQYF,TGCGCCAGCAGCCTCGAACCGGCCCGGAGGGGGAATGCCTACGAGCAGTACTTC
-,TRBJ1-1,TRBV20-1,few,CSARVVRGNSEAFF,TGCAGTGCTAGAGTCGTGAGGGGAAACTCTGAAGCTTTCTTT
TRBD1,TRBJ1-5,TRBV2,-,CASSESLRGQGPSHF,TGTGCCAGCAGTGAAAGTTTAAGGGGACAGGGACCCAGCCATTTT
-,TRBJ2-5,TRBV30,few,CAWSVGQALRETQYF,TGTGCCTGGAGTGTCGGGCAGGCCCTCAGAGAGACCCAGTACTTC
-,TRBJ2-3,TRBV29-1,-,CSARGGGQDTQYF,TGCAGCGCCAGAGGCGGGGGCCAAGATACGCAGTATTTT
TRBD2,TRBJ2-5,TRBV7-2,few,CASSLEPGLQETQYF,TGTGCCAGCAGCTTAGAGCCGGGACTACAAGAGACCCAGTACTTC
TRBD2,TRBJ2-3,TRBV7-9,few,CASSLLGGRDTQYF,TGTGCCAGCAGCTTACTGGGCGGGAGAGATACGCAGTATTTT
-,TRBJ2-5,TRBV29-1,once,CSLGAGQETQYF,TGCAGCCTGGGGGCAGGGCAAGAGACCCAGTACTTC
TRBD1,TRBJ1-6,TRBV12-3/TRBV12-4,few,CASQGGLYNSPLHF,TGTGCCAGCCAGGGGGGCCTCTATAATTCACCCCTCCACTTT
-,TRBJ2-7,TRBV7-2,few,CASSLTGPTREQYF,TGTGCCAGCAGCTTAACGGGTCCTACGAGGGAGCAGTACTTC
-,TRBJ2-1,TRBV27,few,CASSFRLVNEQFF,TGTGCCAGCAGTTTTAGACTAGTCAATGAGCAGTTCTTC
-,TRBJ1-1,TRBV6-1,many,CASSPRVDTEAFF,TGTGCCAGCAGTCCAAGGGTAGACACTGAAGCTTTCTTT
TRBD2,TRBJ2-1,TRBV20-1,few,CSALAGAGPDEQFF,TGCAGTGCTCTAGCGGGAGCGGGTCCGGATGAGCAGTTCTTC